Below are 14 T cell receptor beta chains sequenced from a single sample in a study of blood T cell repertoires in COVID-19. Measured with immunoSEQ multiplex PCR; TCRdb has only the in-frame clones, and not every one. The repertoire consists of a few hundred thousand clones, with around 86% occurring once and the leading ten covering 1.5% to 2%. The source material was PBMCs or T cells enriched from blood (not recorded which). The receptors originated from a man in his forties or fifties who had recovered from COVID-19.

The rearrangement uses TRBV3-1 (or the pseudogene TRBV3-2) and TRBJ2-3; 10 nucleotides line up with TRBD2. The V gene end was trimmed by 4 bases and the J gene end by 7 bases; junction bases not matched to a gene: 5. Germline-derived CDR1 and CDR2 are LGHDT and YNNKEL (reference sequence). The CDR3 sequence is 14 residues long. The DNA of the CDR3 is TGTGCCAGCAGCCGACTAGCGGGTGGATATACGCAGTATTTT. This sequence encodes CASSRLAGGYTQYF.

CDR3 in amino acids: CASSRARGRQSYNSPLHF. In DNA, the CDR3 is TGTGCCAGCAGCCGGGCCAGGGGGCGTCAATCCTATAATTCACCCCTCCACTTT. J is TRBJ1-6 and V is TRBV3-1 (or the pseudogene TRBV3-2); 8 bases match TRBD1. V shed 4 bases, J shed 1 base, and the junction held 9 bases outside the gene matches. The CDR3 is 18 amino acids. The V gene's germline CDR1 is LGHDT and CDR2 YNNKEL (reference sequence).

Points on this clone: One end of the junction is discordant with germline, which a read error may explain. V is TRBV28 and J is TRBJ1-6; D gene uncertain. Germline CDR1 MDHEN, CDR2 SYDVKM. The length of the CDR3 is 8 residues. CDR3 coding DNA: TGTGCCAGCAGTTTAAACTATTTT. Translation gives CASSLNYF.

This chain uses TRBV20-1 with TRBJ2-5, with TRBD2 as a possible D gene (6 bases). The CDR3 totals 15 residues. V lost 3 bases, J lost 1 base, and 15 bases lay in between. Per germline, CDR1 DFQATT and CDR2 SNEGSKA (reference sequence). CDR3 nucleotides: TGCAGTGCTAGTCCTAGAGTTAGCGGCCAAGAGACCCAGTACTTC. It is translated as CSASPRVSGQETQYF.

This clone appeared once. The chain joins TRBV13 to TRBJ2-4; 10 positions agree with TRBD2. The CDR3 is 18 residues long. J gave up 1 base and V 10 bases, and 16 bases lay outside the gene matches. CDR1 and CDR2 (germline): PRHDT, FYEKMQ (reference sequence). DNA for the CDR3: TGTGCCACCAGAAGGACTAGCGGCTCTTCTTTGGCCAAAAACATTCAGTACTTC. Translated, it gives CATRRTSGSSLAKNIQYF.

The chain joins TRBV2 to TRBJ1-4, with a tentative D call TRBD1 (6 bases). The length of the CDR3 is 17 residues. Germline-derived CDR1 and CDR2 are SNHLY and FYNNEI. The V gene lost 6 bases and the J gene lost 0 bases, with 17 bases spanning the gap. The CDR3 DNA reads TGTGCCAGCAGCGGGGGGGCCGGGACGGCAACTAATGAAAAACTGTTTTTT. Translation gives CASSGGAGTATNEKLFF.

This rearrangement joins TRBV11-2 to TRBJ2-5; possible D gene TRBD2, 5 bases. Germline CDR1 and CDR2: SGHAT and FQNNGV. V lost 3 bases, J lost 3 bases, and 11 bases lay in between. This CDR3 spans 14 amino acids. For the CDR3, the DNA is TGTGCCAGCAGCTTTTACTTCGGGGAAGAGACCCAGTACTTC. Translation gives CASSFYFGEETQYF.

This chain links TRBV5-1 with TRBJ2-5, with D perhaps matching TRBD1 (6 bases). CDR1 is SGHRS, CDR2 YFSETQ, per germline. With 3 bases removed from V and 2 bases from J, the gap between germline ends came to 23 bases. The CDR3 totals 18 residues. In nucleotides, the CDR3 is TGCGCCAGCAGCTCTCAACCAAAAACCGGACAGTTTCAAGAGACCCAGTACTTC. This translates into CASSSQPKTGQFQETQYF.

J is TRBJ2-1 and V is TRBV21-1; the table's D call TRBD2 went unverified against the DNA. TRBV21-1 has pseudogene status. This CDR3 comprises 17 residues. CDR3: CASSKCSLAGGGNEQFF. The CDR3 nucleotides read TGTGCCAGCAGCAAATGCTCACTAGCGGGAGGCGGAAATGAGCAGTTCTTC.

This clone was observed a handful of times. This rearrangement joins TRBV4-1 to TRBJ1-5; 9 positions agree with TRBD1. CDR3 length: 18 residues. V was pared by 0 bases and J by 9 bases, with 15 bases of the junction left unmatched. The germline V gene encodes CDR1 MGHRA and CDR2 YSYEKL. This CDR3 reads CASSQEWGKTGGYGPQHF. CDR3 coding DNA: TGCGCCAGCAGCCAAGAGTGGGGTAAGACAGGGGGGTATGGGCCCCAGCATTTT.

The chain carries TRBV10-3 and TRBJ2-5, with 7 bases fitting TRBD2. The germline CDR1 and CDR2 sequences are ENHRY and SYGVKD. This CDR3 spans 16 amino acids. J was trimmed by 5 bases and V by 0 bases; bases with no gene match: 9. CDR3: CAISESVTSFSETQYF. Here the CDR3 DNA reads TGTGCCATCAGTGAGTCCGTGACTAGCTTCTCGGAGACCCAGTACTTC.

In DNA, the CDR3 is TGTGCCAGCAGCGACCGGGTCCAAGGTGGTGAGCAGTTCTTC. Amino acids: CASSDRVQGGEQFF. The V and J genes are TRBV7-6 and TRBJ2-1; D is uncertain. The ends were cut back, 5 bases at V and 9 bases at J, with 17 bases in the middle. The germline V gene encodes CDR1 SGHVS and CDR2 FNYEAQ. CDR3 length equals 14 residues.

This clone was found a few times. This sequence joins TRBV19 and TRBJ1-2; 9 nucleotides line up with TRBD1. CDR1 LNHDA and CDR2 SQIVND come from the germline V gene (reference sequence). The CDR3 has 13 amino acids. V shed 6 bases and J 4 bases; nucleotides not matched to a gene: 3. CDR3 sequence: CASRSQGAYGYTF. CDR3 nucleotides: TGTGCCAGTAGGTCACAGGGGGCCTATGGCTACACCTTC.

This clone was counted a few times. The CDR3, as DNA: TGTGCCAGCAGCCCTCCGGGGGGGGATGGCTACACCTTC. Protein sequence: CASSPPGGDGYTF. The chain couples TRBV3-1 (or the pseudogene TRBV3-2) to TRBJ1-2, with D possibly TRBD1 on 5 matching bases. The germline V and J ends were trimmed by 4 bases and 6 bases, with 12 bases remaining between them. Germline V gene lookup returns CDR1 LGHDT and CDR2 YNNKEL (reference sequence). This CDR3 has 13 amino acids.